This TCR beta chain was sequenced in a study of T-cell memory formation after mild COVID-19. CDR3 length: 14 amino acids. The V gene lost 3 bases and the J gene lost 0 bases, with 7 bases spanning the gap. At least ten counts were recorded for this clonotype. From the 5' RACE reads, TCRdb called clonotypes with MiXCR, one entry per CDR3 protein. The repertoire consists of some 350,000 distinct CDR3 sequences, with approximately 12% occurring once and the leading ten covering about a fifth. This TCR derives from a young man who had mild COVID-19 (a few samples of this study predate the infection). Cell type and time point are not known. Sequencing input: PBMCs or a T cell subset sorted from them (not recorded which). This sequence joins TRBV12-3 or TRBV12-4 and TRBJ2-3, with D possibly TRBD1 on 5 matching bases. CDR3 in DNA: TGTGCCAGCAGTTTGACAGCTAGCACAGATACGCAGTATTTT. Its translation: CASSLTASTDTQYF.